The 6 T cell receptor beta chains given below trace back to one sample, sequenced in a study of blood T cell repertoires in COVID-19 (TCRdb year 2020). The library was made by the immunoSEQ multiplex PCR assay. In TCRdb, the immuneACCESS table is reduced to in-frame sequences with V and J assigned. These tables do not hold every clone; where another copy was compared, an unresolved V gene accounts for under half, and the others remain unexplained. This sample has over 300,000 clones in its table, and 70% to 90% of those were observed once. The ten biggest clones cover 2.2% of the sample. Sequences were obtained from PBMCs or T cells enriched from blood (not recorded which). All receptors derive from a man aged 25-45 years who had recovered from COVID-19.

A word on this clone: The sample holds other DNA sequences that translate to the same CDR3. The chain uses TRBV7-2 and TRBJ1-6; D ambiguous. Germline-derived CDR1 and CDR2 are SGHTA and FQGNSA. This CDR3 has 16 residues. V dropped 1 base and J dropped 0 bases, with 7 bases sitting between them. CDR3: CASSLGGSSYNSPLHF. The DNA for the CDR3 is TGTGCCAGCAGCTTAGGAGGGAGCTCCTATAATTCACCCCTCCACTTT.

The chain uses TRBV12-1 and TRBJ2-3; TRBD1, the table's D call, lacks a check against the DNA. TRBV12-1 is listed as a pseudogene. This CDR3 is built from 17 residues. CDR3 sequence: CASSFFGTGGETDTQYF. The CDR3 DNA reads as TGTGCCAGCAGCTTTTTTGGGACAGGGGGCGAAACAGATACGCAGTATTTT.

V usage is TRBV5-1 and J usage is TRBJ1-6; D possibly corresponds to TRBD1 (6 bases). CDR3 length: 19 amino acids. Looked up from germline, CDR1 is SGHRS and CDR2 is YFSETQ. The V and J ends lost 0 bases and 4 bases respectively, with 20 bases between them. The CDR3 DNA follows: TGCGCCAGCAGCTTGGCCAGGGACAAGGGGTCGGGTTATAATTCACCCCTCCACTTT. Translated, it gives CASSLARDKGSGYNSPLHF.

This clone was picked up a small number of times. This rearrangement joins TRBV9 to TRBJ1-1, with TRBD1 matching over 8 bases. V lost 5 bases, J lost 7 bases, and 10 bases stayed unmatched. This CDR3 region has 14 residues. Germline V gene lookup returns CDR1 SGDLS and CDR2 YYNGEE. CDR3 region: CASREQGEVGEAFF. CDR3 DNA: TGTGCCAGCAGAGAACAGGGGGAGGTTGGTGAAGCTTTCTTT.

The V and J genes are TRBV30 and TRBJ1-6, with D perhaps matching TRBD1 (6 bases). The CDR3 has 15 amino acids. CDR1 GTSNPN and CDR2 SVGIG come from the germline V gene (reference sequence). V shed 0 bases and J shed 10 bases, with 16 bases lying between them. Written as DNA, the CDR3 is TGTGCCTGGAGTGTAAGGGGGTTTACCGAATCACCCCTCCACTTT. It is translated as CAWSVRGFTESPLHF.

The chain has TRBV5-6 and TRBJ2-5; 8 bases fit TRBD1. This CDR3 is 15 amino acids long. From germline, CDR1 is SGHDT and CDR2 YYEEEE. The V gene end was trimmed by 1 base and the J gene end by 5 bases; junction bases not matched to a gene: 7. The CDR3 sequence: CASSLFTGGLETQYF. Written as DNA, the CDR3 is TGTGCCAGCAGCTTGTTCACAGGGGGGTTGGAGACCCAGTACTTC. Full variable domain (rest looked up from reference TRBV5-6 and TRBJ2-5): DAGVTQSPTHLIKTRGQQVTLRCSPKSGHDTVSWYQQALGQGPQFIFQYYEEEERQRGNFPDRFSGHQFPNYSSELNVNALLLGDSALYLCASSLFTGGLETQYFGPGTRLLVL.